This T cell receptor (beta chain) was captured in a study of regulatory T cells in long-lasting Graves disease. Study results and limitations: Persistent Graves' patients showed less TCR diversity than newly diagnosed ones. It was in persistent disease that TRBV28, TRBJ1-2 and TRBJ2-5 were favored.

Germline V lookup: CDR1 SGHTA, CDR2 FQGNSA. The CDR3 length is 14 residues. The V gene end was trimmed by 6 bases and the J gene end by 5 bases; junction bases not matched to a gene: 5. Documented time point: persistent/refractory GD, antithyroid drugs over 5 years with positive TRAb. Extracted PBMC RNA gave rise to the TCR library. Diagnoses of Graves' disease were made by American Thyroid Association guidelines. The authors drew patients from an endocrinology department in Xi'an, China. Arm-PCR of CDR3 regions and iRepertoire HTBI primers were used to build TCR beta libraries. TCRdb analysed the multiplex PCR reads with MiXCR anew, one entry per CDR3 protein. The table has some 420,000 distinct CDR3 sequences, approximately 23% seen once. This clonotype has at least ten counts. The antigen is unknown.

The clonotype originates from a female donor with Graves disease. The sequencing here drew on peripheral blood mononuclear cells (PBMCs), taken when the disease was refractory, from a patient treated with antithyroid drugs. The genes are TRBV7-2 and TRBJ1-1, with 11 bases fitting TRBD1. CDR3 coding DNA: TGTGCCAGCAGTCGGACAGGGGGCTTGACTGAAGCTTTCTTT. Its translation is CASSRTGGLTEAFF.